The T cell receptor (beta chain) described here comes from a study of T cell responses to AZD1222 COVID-19 vaccine. Germline assignment: CDR1 MGHRA and CDR2 YSYEKL. The CDR3 is 11 residues long. V lost 3 bases to trimming and J lost 12 bases, with 9 bases between them. General study points: Possibly, clonal diversity was underestimated; donors were largely white British and included more females.

As to this clone: Antigen unknown.

The data were produced by immunoSEQ multiplex PCR, yet TCRdb's version contains in-frame clones alone and is incomplete. Of around 150,000 clones in the sample, approximately 92% were seen once. The specimen comprised peripheral blood, sampled 28 days after the second AZD1222 dose. The rearrangement joins TRBV4-1 to TRBJ2-1; TRBD2 might be the D (6 bases). The sequence came from an adult who received the AZD1222 COVID-19 vaccine. The CDR3 sequence is CASSHQGGQFF. CDR3 bases: TGCGCCAGCAGCCACCAGGGAGGGCAGTTCTTC.